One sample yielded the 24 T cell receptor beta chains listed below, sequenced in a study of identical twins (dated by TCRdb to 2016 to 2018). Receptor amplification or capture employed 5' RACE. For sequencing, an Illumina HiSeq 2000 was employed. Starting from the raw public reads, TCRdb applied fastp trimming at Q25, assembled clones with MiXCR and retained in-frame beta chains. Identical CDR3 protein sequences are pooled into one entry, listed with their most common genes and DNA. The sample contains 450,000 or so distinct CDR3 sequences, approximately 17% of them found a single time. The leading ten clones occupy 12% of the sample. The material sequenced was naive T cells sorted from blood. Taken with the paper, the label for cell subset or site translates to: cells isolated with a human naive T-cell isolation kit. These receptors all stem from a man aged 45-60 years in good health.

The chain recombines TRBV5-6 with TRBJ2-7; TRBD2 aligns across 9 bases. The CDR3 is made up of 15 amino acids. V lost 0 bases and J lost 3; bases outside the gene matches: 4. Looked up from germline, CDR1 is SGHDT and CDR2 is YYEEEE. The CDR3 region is CASSLALAGHYEQYF. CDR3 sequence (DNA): TGTGCCAGCAGCTTGGCCCTAGCGGGACACTACGAGCAGTACTTC.

The CDR3 spells CSAAPGTVNSPLHF. The CDR3 bases are TGCAGTGCCGCCCCCGGGACAGTTAATTCACCCCTCCACTTT. The chain carries TRBV20-1 and TRBJ1-6; TRBD1 agrees at 7 bases. V lost 6 bases, J lost 6 bases, and 8 bases stayed unmatched. CDR1 and CDR2 (germline): DFQATT, SNEGSKA (reference sequence). CDR3 length equals 14 residues.

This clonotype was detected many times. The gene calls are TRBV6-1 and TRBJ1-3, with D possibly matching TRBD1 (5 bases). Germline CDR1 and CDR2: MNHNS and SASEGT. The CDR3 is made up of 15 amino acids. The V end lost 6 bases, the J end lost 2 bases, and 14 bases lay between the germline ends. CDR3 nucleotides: TGTGCCAGCAGGCTACGAGTGGGGGCTGGAAACACCATATATTTT. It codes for CASRLRVGAGNTIYF.

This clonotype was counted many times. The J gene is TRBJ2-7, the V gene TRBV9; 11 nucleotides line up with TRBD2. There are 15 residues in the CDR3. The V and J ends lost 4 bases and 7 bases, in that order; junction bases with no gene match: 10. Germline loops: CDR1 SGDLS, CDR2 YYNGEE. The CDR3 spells CASSPEGLAGYEQYF. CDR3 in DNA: TGTGCCAGCAGCCCAGAAGGACTAGCGGGCTATGAGCAGTACTTC.

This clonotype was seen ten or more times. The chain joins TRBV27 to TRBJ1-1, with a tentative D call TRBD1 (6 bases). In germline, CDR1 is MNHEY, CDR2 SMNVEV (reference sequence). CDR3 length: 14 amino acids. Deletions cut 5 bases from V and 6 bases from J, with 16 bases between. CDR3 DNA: TGTGCCAGCAGTGTACTACAGGGTAGCCCTGAAGCTTTCTTT. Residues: CASSVLQGSPEAFF.

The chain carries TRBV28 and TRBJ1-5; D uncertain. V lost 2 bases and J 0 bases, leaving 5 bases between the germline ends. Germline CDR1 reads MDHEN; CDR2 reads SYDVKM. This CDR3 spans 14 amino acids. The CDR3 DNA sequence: TGTGCCAGCAGTTTAGCTTATAGCAATCAGCCCCAGCATTTT. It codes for CASSLAYSNQPQHF.

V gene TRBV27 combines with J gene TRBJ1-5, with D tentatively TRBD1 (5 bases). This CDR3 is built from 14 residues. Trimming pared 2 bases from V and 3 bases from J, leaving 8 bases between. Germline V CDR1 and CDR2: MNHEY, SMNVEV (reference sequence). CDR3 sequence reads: CASSLPGDNQPQHF. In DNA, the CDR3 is TGTGCCAGCAGTTTACCGGGGGACAATCAGCCCCAGCATTTT.

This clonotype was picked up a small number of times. The CDR3 spells CASSPNRASSYNEQFF. Written as DNA, the CDR3 is TGTGCCAGCAGCCCAAATCGCGCTTCCTCCTACAATGAGCAGTTCTTC. This chain joins TRBV6-1 and TRBJ2-1, with D uncertain. This CDR3 region has 16 residues. Germline CDR1 reads MNHNS; CDR2 reads SASEGT. V gave up 6 bases and J gave up 0 bases, with 15 bases separating them.

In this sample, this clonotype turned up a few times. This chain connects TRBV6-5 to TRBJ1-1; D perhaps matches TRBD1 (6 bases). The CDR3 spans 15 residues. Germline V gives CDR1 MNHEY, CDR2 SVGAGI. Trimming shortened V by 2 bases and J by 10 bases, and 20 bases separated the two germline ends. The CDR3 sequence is CASSYRTSGDTVAFF. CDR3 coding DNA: TGTGCCAGCAGTTACCGAACATCAGGGGATACAGTAGCTTTCTTT.

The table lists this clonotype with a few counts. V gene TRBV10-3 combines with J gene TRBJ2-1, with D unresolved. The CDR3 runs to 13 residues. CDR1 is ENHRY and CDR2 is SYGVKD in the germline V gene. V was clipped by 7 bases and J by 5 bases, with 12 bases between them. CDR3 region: CAITEDRNNEQFF. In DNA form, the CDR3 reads TGTGCCATCACCGAAGACCGGAACAATGAGCAGTTCTTC.

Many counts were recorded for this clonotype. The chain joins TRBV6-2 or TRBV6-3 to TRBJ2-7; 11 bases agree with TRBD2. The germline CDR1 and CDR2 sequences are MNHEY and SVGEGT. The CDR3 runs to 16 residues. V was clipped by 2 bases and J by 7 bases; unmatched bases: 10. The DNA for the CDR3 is TGTGCCAGCAGTTACCCCGTACTAGCGGGAGTCACAGAGCAGTACTTC. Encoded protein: CASSYPVLAGVTEQYF.

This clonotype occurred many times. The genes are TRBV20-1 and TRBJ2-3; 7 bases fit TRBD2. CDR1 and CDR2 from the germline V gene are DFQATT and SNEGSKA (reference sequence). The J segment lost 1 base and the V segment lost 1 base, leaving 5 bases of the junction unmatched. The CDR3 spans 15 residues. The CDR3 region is CSARGTGLGTDTQYF. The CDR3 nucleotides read TGCAGTGCTAGAGGTACCGGACTAGGCACAGATACGCAGTATTTT.

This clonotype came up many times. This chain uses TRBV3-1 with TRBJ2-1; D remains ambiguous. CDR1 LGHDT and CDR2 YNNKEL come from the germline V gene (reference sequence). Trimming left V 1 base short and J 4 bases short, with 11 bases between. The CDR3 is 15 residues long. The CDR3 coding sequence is TGTGCCAGCAGCCAAGCTCAGGACCCATACAATGAGCAGTTCTTC. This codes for CASSQAQDPYNEQFF.

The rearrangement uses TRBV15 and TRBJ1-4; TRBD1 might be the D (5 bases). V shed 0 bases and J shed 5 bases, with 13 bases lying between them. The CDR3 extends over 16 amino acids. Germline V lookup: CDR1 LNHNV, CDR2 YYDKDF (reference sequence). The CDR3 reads CATSRDLGGGNEKLFF. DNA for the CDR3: TGTGCCACCAGCAGAGATCTGGGGGGAGGGAATGAAAAACTGTTTTTT.

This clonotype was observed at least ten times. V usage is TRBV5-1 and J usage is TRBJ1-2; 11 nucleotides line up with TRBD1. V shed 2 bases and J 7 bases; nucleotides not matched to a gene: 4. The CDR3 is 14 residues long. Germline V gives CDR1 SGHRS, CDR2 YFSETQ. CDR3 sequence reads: CASSFSDRGLGYTF. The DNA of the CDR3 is TGCGCCAGCAGCTTCTCGGACAGGGGGCTTGGCTACACCTTC. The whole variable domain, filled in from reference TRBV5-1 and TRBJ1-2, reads KAGVTQTPRYLIKTRGQQVTLSCSPISGHRSVSWYQQTPGQGLQFLFEYFSETQRNKGNFPGRFSGRQFSNSRSEMNVSTLELGDSALYLCASSFSDRGLGYTFGSGTRLTVV.

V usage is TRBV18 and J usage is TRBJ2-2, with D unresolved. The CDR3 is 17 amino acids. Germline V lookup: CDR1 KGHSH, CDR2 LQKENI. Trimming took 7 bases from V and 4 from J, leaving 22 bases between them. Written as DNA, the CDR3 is TGTGCCAGCTTCACCCCGTCCGGGTCGATTTCCACCGGGGAGCTGTTTTTT. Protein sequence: CASFTPSGSISTGELFF.

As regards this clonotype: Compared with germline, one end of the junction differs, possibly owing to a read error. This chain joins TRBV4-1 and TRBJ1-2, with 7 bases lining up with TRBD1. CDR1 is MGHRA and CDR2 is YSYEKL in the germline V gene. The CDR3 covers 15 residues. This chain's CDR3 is CASSRVGDSYYRYTF. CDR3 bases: TGCGCCAGCAGCCGGGTAGGGGACAGCTACTATCGCTACACCTTC.

The CDR3 sequence: CASSFASGASFQETQYF. The CDR3 coding sequence is TGTGCCAGCAGCTTCGCTAGCGGGGCCTCCTTCCAAGAGACCCAGTACTTC. V is TRBV7-9 and J is TRBJ2-5; the match to TRBD2 covers 9 bases. The CDR3 loop spans 17 amino acids. V lost 3 bases, J lost 1 base, and 9 bases stayed unmatched. Germline CDR1 and CDR2: SEHNR and FQNEAQ (reference sequence).

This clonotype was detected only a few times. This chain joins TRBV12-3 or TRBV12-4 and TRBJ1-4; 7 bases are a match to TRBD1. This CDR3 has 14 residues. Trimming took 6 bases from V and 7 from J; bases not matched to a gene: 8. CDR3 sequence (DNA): TGTGCCAGCAGGATGACAGGGCGGGGTGAAAAACTGTTTTTT. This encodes CASRMTGRGEKLFF.

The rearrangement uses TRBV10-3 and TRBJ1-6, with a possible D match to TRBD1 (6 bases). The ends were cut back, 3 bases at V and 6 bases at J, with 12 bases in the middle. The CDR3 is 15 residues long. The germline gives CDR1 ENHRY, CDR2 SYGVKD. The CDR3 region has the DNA TGTGCCATCAGTGATTGGGGGGCTTTTAATTCACCCCTCCACTTT. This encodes CAISDWGAFNSPLHF.

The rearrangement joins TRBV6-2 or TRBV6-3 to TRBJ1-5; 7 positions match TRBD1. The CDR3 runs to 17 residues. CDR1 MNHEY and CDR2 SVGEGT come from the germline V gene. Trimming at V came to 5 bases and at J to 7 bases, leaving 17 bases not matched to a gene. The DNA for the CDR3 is TGTGCCAGCAGTACAGCGTGGACAGGAGACTGGATCCAGCCCCAGCATTTT. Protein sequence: CASSTAWTGDWIQPQHF.

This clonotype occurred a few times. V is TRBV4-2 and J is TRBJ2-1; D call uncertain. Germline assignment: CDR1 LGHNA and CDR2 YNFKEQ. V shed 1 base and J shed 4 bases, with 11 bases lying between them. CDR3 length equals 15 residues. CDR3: CASSQGGPRYNEQFF. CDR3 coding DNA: TGTGCCAGCAGCCAAGGCGGCCCAAGGTACAATGAGCAGTTCTTC.

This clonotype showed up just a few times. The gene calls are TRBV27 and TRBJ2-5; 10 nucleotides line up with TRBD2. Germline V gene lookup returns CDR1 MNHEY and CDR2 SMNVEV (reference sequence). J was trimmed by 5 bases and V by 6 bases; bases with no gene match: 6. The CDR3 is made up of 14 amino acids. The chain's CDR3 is CASRPGLARETQYF. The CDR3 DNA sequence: TGTGCCAGCAGACCGGGACTAGCGAGGGAGACCCAGTACTTC.

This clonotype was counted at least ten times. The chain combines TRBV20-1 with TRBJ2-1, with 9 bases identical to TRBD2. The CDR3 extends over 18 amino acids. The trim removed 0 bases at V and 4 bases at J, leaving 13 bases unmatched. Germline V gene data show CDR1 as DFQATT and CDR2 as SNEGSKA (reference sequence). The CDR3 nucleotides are TGCAGTGCTAGAGAGTACTTGGCCAGCGGGAGGAGGTACAATGAGCAGTTCTTC. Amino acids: CSAREYLASGRRYNEQFF.